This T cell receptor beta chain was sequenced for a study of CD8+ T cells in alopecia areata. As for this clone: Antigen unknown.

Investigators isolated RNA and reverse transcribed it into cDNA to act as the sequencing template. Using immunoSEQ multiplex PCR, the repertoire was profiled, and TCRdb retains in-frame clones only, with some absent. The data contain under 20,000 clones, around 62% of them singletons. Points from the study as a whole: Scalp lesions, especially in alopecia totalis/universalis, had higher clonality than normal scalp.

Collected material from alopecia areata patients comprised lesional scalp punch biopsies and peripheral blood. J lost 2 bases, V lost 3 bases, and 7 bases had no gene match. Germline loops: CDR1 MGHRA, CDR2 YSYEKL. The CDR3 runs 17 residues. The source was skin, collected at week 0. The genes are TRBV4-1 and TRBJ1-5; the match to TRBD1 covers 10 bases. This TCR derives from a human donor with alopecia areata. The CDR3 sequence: CASSQFYGTGGNQPQHF. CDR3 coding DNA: TGCGCCAGCAGCCAGTTCTACGGGACAGGGGGCAATCAGCCCCAGCATTTT.